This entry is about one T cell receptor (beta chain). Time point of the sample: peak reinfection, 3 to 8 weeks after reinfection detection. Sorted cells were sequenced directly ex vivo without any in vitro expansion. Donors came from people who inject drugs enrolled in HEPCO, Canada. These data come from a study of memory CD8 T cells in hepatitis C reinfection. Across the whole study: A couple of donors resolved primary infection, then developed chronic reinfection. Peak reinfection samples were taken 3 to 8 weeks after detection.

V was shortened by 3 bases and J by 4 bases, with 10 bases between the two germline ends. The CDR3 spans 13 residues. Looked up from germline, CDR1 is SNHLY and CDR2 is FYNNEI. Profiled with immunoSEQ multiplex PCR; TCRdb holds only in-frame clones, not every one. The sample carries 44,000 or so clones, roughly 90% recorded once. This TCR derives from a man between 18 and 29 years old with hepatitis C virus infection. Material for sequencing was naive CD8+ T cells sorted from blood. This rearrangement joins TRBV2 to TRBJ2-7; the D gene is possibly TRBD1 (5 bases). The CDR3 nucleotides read TGTGCCAGCAGTGAGAACAGGCTATACGAGCAGTACGTC. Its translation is CASSENRLYEQYV.